Listed here are 31 T cell receptor beta chains from one sample, sequenced in a study of cytomegalovirus exposure and HLA in healthy donors (dated by TCRdb to about 2017). The library was generated by the immunoSEQ multiplex PCR assay. A mixture of 60 forward primers for TCR Vbeta segments and 13 reverse primers for TCR Jbeta segments was used in the multiplex PCR. TCRdb limited this immuneACCESS table to in-frame rearrangements with V and J called. A share of clones is missing; checked studies link under half to unresolved V genes, and the rest is unexplained. The sample contains over 75,000 clones, 60% to 85% of them found a single time. About a sixth of the sample belongs to the ten largest clones. Sample: PBMCs. All receptors come from a man aged 55 to 70 in good health and CMV-seropositive.

J is TRBJ2-3 and V is TRBV6-1; 7 nucleotides agree with TRBD2. Germline CDR1 reads MNHNS; CDR2 reads SASEGT. The V gene end was trimmed by 4 bases and the J gene end by 0 bases; junction bases not matched to a gene: 7. This CDR3 comprises 16 residues. The CDR3 DNA reads TGTGCCAGCAGTGCGTTAAGCGGGGCAAGCACAGATACGCAGTATTTT. This codes for CASSALSGASTDTQYF.

The CDR3 bases are TGTGCCAGCAGCTTAGTTCCAGCGAAAACAGATACGCAGTATTTT. Residues: CASSLVPAKTDTQYF. The chain recombines TRBV11-1 with TRBJ2-3; D unresolved. CDR3 length: 15 residues. Trimming cost V 1 base and J 3 bases, with 11 bases left between them. The germline V gene encodes CDR1 SGHAT and CDR2 FQDESV (reference sequence).

This sequence joins TRBV21-1 and TRBJ2-2; the table's TRBD2 call for D was not verified on the DNA. TRBV21-1 is a listed pseudogene. The CDR3 has 19 amino acids. CDR3 sequence (DNA): TGTGCCAGCAGCAGACTGGGAGGGGGGGCATCTTTCAATATCGGGGAGCTGTTTTTT. Its translation: CASSRLGGGASFNIGELFF.

The CDR3 is CASSFRTSTYEQYF. CDR3 bases: TGTGCCAGCAGTTTCAGGACTTCAACCTACGAGCAGTACTTC. The V call is TRBV28, the J call TRBJ2-7, with D perhaps TRBD2 (5 bases). This CDR3 has 14 amino acids. Trimming left V 3 bases short and J 2 bases short, with 11 bases between. Germline V CDR1 and CDR2: MDHEN, SYDVKM.

The genes are TRBV9 and TRBJ2-5; possible D gene TRBD1, 6 bases. The CDR3 sequence is 14 residues long. The V gene's germline CDR1 is SGDLS and CDR2 YYNGEE. V was shortened by 4 bases and J by 5 bases, with 15 bases between the two germline ends. The CDR3 protein is CASSPYRAEETQYF. CDR3 sequence (DNA): TGTGCCAGCAGCCCATACAGGGCGGAGGAGACCCAGTACTTC.

The chain joins TRBV10-3 to TRBJ2-7, with 10 bases identical to TRBD2. Losses at the gene ends were 0 bases for V and 9 bases for J; bases not matched to a gene: 11. The germline gives CDR1 ENHRY, CDR2 SYGVKD. The CDR3 runs to 16 residues. CDR3 residues: CAISESWSSGGTGQYF. The CDR3, as DNA: TGTGCCATCAGTGAGTCGTGGTCTAGCGGGGGTACGGGGCAGTACTTC.

This clone occurred once. V is TRBV11-2 and J is TRBJ2-7; D is possibly TRBD2 (6 bases). CDR1 is SGHAT, CDR2 FQNNGV, per germline. Trimming left V 4 bases short and J 2 bases short, with 15 bases between. The CDR3 length is 15 residues. CDR3 DNA sequence: TGTGCCAGCAGCTACTTGCCAGCGGGCGCCTACGAGCAGTACTTC. Translated: CASSYLPAGAYEQYF.

This clone was counted a few times. The genes are TRBV6-1 and TRBJ2-7; maybe TRBD1 (6 bases). The CDR3 sequence is 14 residues long. Trimming left V 3 bases short and J 2 bases short, with 11 bases between. The germline V gene encodes CDR1 MNHNS and CDR2 SASEGT. The CDR3 bases are TGTGCCAGCAGTGACGGACAGCTCACCTACGAGCAGTACTTC. Translating it yields CASSDGQLTYEQYF.

This clone showed up just once. V usage is TRBV6-5 and J usage is TRBJ2-2, with TRBD1 matching 9 bases. The junction had 10 bases not matched to a gene; V was cut back by 7 bases and J by 7 bases. The CDR3 spans 15 residues. In germline, CDR1 is MNHEY, CDR2 SVGAGI. The CDR3 DNA reads as TGTGCCAGCAATCCGGGACAGGGTTATCACGGGGAGCTGTTTTTT. Translating it yields CASNPGQGYHGELFF.

The chain uses TRBV10-3 and TRBJ1-1, with D uncertain. Trimming shortened V by 0 bases and J by 6 bases, and 14 bases separated the two germline ends. The CDR3 is made up of 15 amino acids. The V gene's germline CDR1 is ENHRY and CDR2 SYGVKD. CDR3 coding DNA: TGTGCCATCAGTGAGTCTCTGTCCCAGGTGGCTGAAGCTTTCTTT. This encodes CAISESLSQVAEAFF.

This clone was counted between two and nine times. The chain recombines TRBV6-1 with TRBJ2-7; 9 positions match TRBD1. The CDR3 is made up of 15 amino acids. V gave up 6 bases and J gave up 4 bases; unmatched junction bases: 10. From germline, CDR1 is MNHNS and CDR2 SASEGT. CDR3 sequence reads: CASRGDDRGTYEQYF. CDR3 DNA: TGTGCCAGCAGGGGTGATGACAGGGGGACATACGAGCAGTACTTC.

The V call is TRBV19, the J call TRBJ1-4; TRBD1 matches 7 bases. With 2 bases clipped from V and 5 bases from J, the junction kept 5 bases outside the gene matches. The germline CDR1 and CDR2 sequences are LNHDA and SQIVND (reference sequence). The CDR3 is 15 amino acids. CDR3 sequence: CASSIQTGFNEKLFF. Written as DNA, the CDR3 is TGTGCCAGTAGTATACAGACAGGGTTCAATGAAAAACTGTTTTTT.

This clone was detected once. The V gene is TRBV5-4, the J gene TRBJ2-7; TRBD1 aligns across 11 bases. The trim removed 1 base at V and 5 bases at J, leaving 2 bases unmatched. CDR1 is SGHNT, CDR2 YYREEE, per germline (reference sequence). The CDR3 contains 14 residues. The CDR3 DNA is TGTGCCAGCAGCTTGTCGGGACAGGGGGACGAGCAGTACTTC. This translates into CASSLSGQGDEQYF.

The J gene is TRBJ2-2, the V gene TRBV7-2, with 9 nucleotides matching TRBD2. Trimming cost V 5 bases and J 1 base; bases outside gene matches: 2. This CDR3 comprises 15 residues. CDR1 is SGHTA and CDR2 is FQGNSA in the germline V gene. CDR3 in amino acids: CASSRAGGNTGELFF. DNA of the CDR3: TGTGCCAGCAGCCGAGCGGGGGGGAACACCGGGGAGCTGTTTTTT.

This clone was observed a handful of times. The rearrangement uses TRBV5-1 and TRBJ1-5; unclear D gene. Per germline, CDR1 SGHRS and CDR2 YFSETQ. V shed 0 bases and J shed 4 bases, with 5 bases lying between them. This CDR3 region has 13 residues. For the CDR3, the DNA is TGCGCCAGCAGCTTGGTTCCGAATCAGCCCCAGCATTTT. It translates to CASSLVPNQPQHF.

This clone occurred once. The chain is built from TRBV28 and TRBJ2-1; a possible D gene is TRBD2 (6 bases). The CDR3 consists of 14 residues. The V gene lost 6 bases and the J gene lost 5 bases, with 14 bases spanning the gap. CDR1 and CDR2 from the germline V gene are MDHEN and SYDVKM. Written as DNA, the CDR3 is TGTGCCAGCAGGCTGAGTGCGGGGCACAATGAGCAGTTCTTC. This translates into CASRLSAGHNEQFF.

The chain recombines TRBV7-9 with TRBJ2-1, with TRBD1 matching 9 bases. CDR3 length equals 17 residues. CDR1 SEHNR and CDR2 FQNEAQ come from the germline V gene (reference sequence). Trimming took 0 bases from V and 5 from J; bases not matched to a gene: 8. CDR3 nucleotide sequence: TGTGCCAGCAGCTTAGCGCTAGGACAGGGGTCGGACAATGAGCAGTTCTTC. Its translation is CASSLALGQGSDNEQFF.

The chain links TRBV4-1 to TRBJ2-4, with 9 bases aligning to TRBD1. In germline, CDR1 is MGHRA, CDR2 YSYEKL. Trimming took 6 bases from V and 6 from J; bases not matched to a gene: 9. This CDR3 comprises 15 residues. This CDR3 is CASRPTGGTSNIQYF. The CDR3 region has the DNA TGCGCCAGCAGACCTACAGGGGGCACCTCAAACATTCAGTACTTC.

The chain uses TRBV19 and TRBJ2-3, with 7 bases aligning to TRBD2. Germline assignment: CDR1 LNHDA and CDR2 SQIVND (reference sequence). Unmatched junction bases numbered 17, after V lost 6 bases and J lost 2 bases. The CDR3 runs to 18 residues. The CDR3 sequence: CASSNPRSRGEDTDTQYF. The CDR3 bases are TGTGCCAGTAGCAATCCCCGTTCACGGGGGGAAGACACAGATACGCAGTATTTT.

The V gene is TRBV15, the J gene TRBJ2-5, with TRBD2 as a possible D gene (6 bases). Per germline, CDR1 LNHNV and CDR2 YYDKDF (reference sequence). This CDR3 has 15 amino acids. V shed 2 bases and J shed 5 bases, with 15 bases lying between them. For the CDR3, the DNA is TGTGCCACCAGCAGAAGGGACGGGGGAGCGGAGACCCAGTACTTC. The encoded protein is CATSRRDGGAETQYF.

V gene TRBV30 combines with J gene TRBJ1-2, with 9 bases fitting TRBD1. The germline V gene encodes CDR1 GTSNPN and CDR2 SVGIG (reference sequence). The CDR3 contains 13 residues. The V segment lost 4 bases and the J segment 4 bases; nucleotides outside the gene matches: 4. The CDR3 DNA reads TGTGCCTGGATGGGGGACAGGGCCTATGGCTACACCTTC. Its protein product is CAWMGDRAYGYTF.

This clone came up once. V is TRBV5-1 and J is TRBJ2-2; D perhaps matches TRBD2 (6 bases). Trimming removed 2 bases at V and 0 bases at J, with 11 bases between. The CDR3 has 16 residues. Germline CDR1 and CDR2: SGHRS and YFSETQ. The CDR3 coding sequence is TGCGCCAGCAGCTTTAGGCGCGGGGCGAACACCGGGGAGCTGTTTTTT. Translating gives CASSFRRGANTGELFF.

J is TRBJ2-1 and V is TRBV18; weak D call: TRBD2 (6 bases). The germline V gene encodes CDR1 KGHSH and CDR2 LQKENI. Trimming took off 0 bases at V and 8 bases at J, with 14 bases between the two ends. CDR3 length: 15 residues. CDR3 bases: TGTGCCAGCTCACCACCCCAGTCATGGGGGGATGAGCAGTTCTTC. Translated, it gives CASSPPQSWGDEQFF.

The rearrangement uses TRBV6-1 and TRBJ2-1, with D possibly matching TRBD1 (5 bases). V lost 5 bases to trimming and J lost 2 bases, with 10 bases between them. CDR3 length: 14 amino acids. CDR1 MNHNS and CDR2 SASEGT come from the germline V gene. The CDR3 here is CASSWAGTYNEQFF. The CDR3 DNA is TGTGCCAGCAGTTGGGCAGGGACCTACAATGAGCAGTTCTTC.

The chain links TRBV6-1 to TRBJ1-2; 9 bases are a match to TRBD1. Germline CDR1 and CDR2: MNHNS and SASEGT. V lost 7 bases, J lost 7 bases, and 4 bases stayed unmatched. The length of the CDR3 is 12 residues. CDR3 amino acids: CASKVGQGGYTF. In DNA, the CDR3 is TGTGCCAGCAAGGTGGGACAGGGTGGCTACACCTTC.

The DNA of the CDR3 is TGCGCCAGCAGCTTGGACGGAGGATTGAACACTGAAGCTTTCTTT. It codes for CASSLDGGLNTEAFF. The chain combines TRBV5-1 with TRBJ1-1; no definite D call. The ends were cut back, 0 bases at V and 0 bases at J, with 9 bases in the middle. The CDR3 runs 15 residues. The V gene's germline CDR1 is SGHRS and CDR2 YFSETQ.

The rearrangement uses TRBV5-6 and TRBJ2-7; D is possibly TRBD1 (5 bases). CDR1 is SGHDT and CDR2 is YYEEEE in the germline V gene. The V and J ends lost 4 bases and 6 bases respectively, with 11 bases between them. This CDR3 has 12 residues. The CDR3 loop is CASSRDGAEQYF. CDR3 nucleotides: TGTGCCAGCAGCCGCGATGGGGCCGAGCAGTACTTC. The whole variable domain, filled in from reference TRBV5-6 and TRBJ2-7, reads DAGVTQSPTHLIKTRGQQVTLRCSPKSGHDTVSWYQQALGQGPQFIFQYYEEEERQRGNFPDRFSGHQFPNYSSELNVNALLLGDSALYLCASSRDGAEQYFGPGTRLTVT.

V usage is TRBV4-1 and J usage is TRBJ1-6; 7 bases align to TRBD1. The CDR3 loop spans 16 amino acids. With V trimmed by 4 bases and J by 7 bases, 10 bases remained unmatched. CDR1 and CDR2 (germline): MGHRA, YSYEKL. This CDR3 reads CASSLLPGQRNSPLHF. As DNA, the CDR3 is TGCGCCAGCAGCCTCCTTCCGGGACAGCGAAATTCACCCCTCCACTTT.

V usage is TRBV2 and J usage is TRBJ2-3, with 9 bases that match TRBD1. This CDR3 is 14 amino acids long. Trimming cost V 6 bases and J 1 base; bases outside gene matches: 2. Germline CDR1 SNHLY, CDR2 FYNNEI. CDR3 in DNA: TGTGCCAGCAGCAGACAGGGGGGCACAGATACGCAGTATTTT. The encoded protein is CASSRQGGTDTQYF.

The rearrangement links TRBV30 to TRBJ2-5, with D possibly matching TRBD1 (5 bases). With 1 base removed from V and 7 bases from J, the gap between germline ends came to 13 bases. The CDR3 extends over 13 amino acids. Germline values: CDR1 GTSNPN, CDR2 SVGIG (reference sequence). The CDR3 is CAWSGGSFGTQYF. In DNA form, the CDR3 reads TGTGCCTGGAGTGGGGGCAGCTTTGGGACCCAGTACTTC.

V gene TRBV7-6 combines with J gene TRBJ1-6; TRBD1 is a possible D gene (6 bases). This CDR3 is 15 amino acids long. CDR1 and CDR2 (germline): SGHVS, FNYEAQ. V lost 5 bases and J lost 6, with 14 bases in between. This chain's CDR3 is CASSEQGWSNSPLHF. In nucleotides, the CDR3 is TGTGCCAGCAGCGAACAGGGCTGGAGTAATTCACCCCTCCACTTT.